This T cell receptor (beta chain) was found in a study of blood T cells in healthy people across ages. This clonotype was seen at least ten times. CDR1 and CDR2 (germline): SGHTS, YDEGEE. Trimming pared 1 base from V and 2 bases from J, leaving 13 bases between. The CDR3 has 16 residues. Combining a sample-barcoded 5' primer with a J-beta primer mix, a second PCR ran for 7 to 11 cycles. One entry per CDR3 protein, called by TCRdb with MiXCR from the 5' RACE reads. This sample has about 590,000 distinct CDR3 sequences, with under 30% found just once. Sequencing was done on a sample of blood. The TCR originated in a woman of 80 years or more in good health. The chain joins TRBV5-8 to TRBJ2-1, with D possibly being TRBD1 (6 bases). CDR3 residues: CASSLRGGMAYNEQFF. In DNA form, the CDR3 reads TGTGCCAGCAGCTTGCGAGGGGGTATGGCCTACAATGAGCAGTTCTTC.